Listed below are T cell receptor beta chains from one sample, sequenced in a study of T cells in Graves' hyperthyroidism and ophthalmopathy. TCRdb reprocessed the multiplex PCR reads via MiXCR and lists one record per CDR3 protein. The sample lists hundreds of thousands of distinct CDR3 sequences; over 35% were seen once. Material for sequencing was blood. The receptors come from a man aged 18 to 30 with Graves' hyperthyroidism. Each CDR3 is given with its conserved first and last residue.

TRBV29-1	TRBJ1-2	15	CSVKDTGSYAYGYTF
TRBV7-6	TRBJ1-3	15	CASSFGNSYGNTIYF
TRBV7-9	TRBJ2-5	14	CASSLATAQETQYF
TRBV6-5	TRBJ2-5	15	CASSPITGGRETQYF
TRBV15	TRBJ2-5	13	CATSRRAEETQYF
TRBV7-6	TRBJ2-3	11	CASSYMGSQYF
TRBV2	TRBJ2-2	16	CASNPPTAPNTGELFF
TRBV20-1	TRBJ2-2	15	CSAFLPGFGAGELFF
TRBV12-3/TRBV12-4	TRBJ1-3	13	CASSRSVRNTIYF
TRBV29-1	TRBJ1-1	15	CSVASSSTGVTEAFF
TRBV7-3	TRBJ2-2	17	CASSLTLGDRAAGELFF
TRBV7-2	TRBJ2-7	13	CASSLQLADFQYF
TRBV20-1	TRBJ1-4	14	CSAREPAGREKLFF
TRBV4-1	TRBJ2-5	15	CASSHSTGGSETQYF
TRBV9	TRBJ1-6	12	CASSARDAVLHF
TRBV5-1	TRBJ2-7	13	CASSSQGVYEQYF
TRBV20-1	TRBJ1-1	16	CSARGGSIIANTEAFF
TRBV2	TRBJ2-7	17	CASSATGERERTYEQYF
TRBV7-3	TRBJ1-1	16	CASSPTVGETGTEAFF
TRBV13	TRBJ2-3	13	CASSLRSTDTQYF
TRBV20-1	TRBJ1-1	13	CSATRGSDTEAFF
TRBV9	TRBJ2-7	14	CASSATASPREQYF
TRBV2	TRBJ1-5	13	CASSEWGYQPQHF
TRBV5-1	TRBJ2-5	13	CASSQDSEETQYF
TRBV19	TRBJ2-2	13	CASSIGRTGELFF
TRBV5-6	TRBJ2-7	13	CASSLWASLEQYF
TRBV7-9	TRBJ1-1	15	CASSLQGGTNTEAFF
TRBV19	TRBJ2-7	16	CASSIGAGQAFYEQYF
TRBV7-2	TRBJ1-2	11	CASSFFYGYTF